The following is a T cell receptor (beta chain) sequence with its context. It has no known antigen specificity. Per-base quality was not reported, and no clone a single base away is much larger than it. The source of the sample is a study of cytomegalovirus exposure and HLA in healthy donors (dated by TCRdb to the late 2010s). Looking at the study overall: A later analysis indicated that the roughly 130 validation repertoires were generated on the platform also employed for the 700 or so repertoires of the first cohort. The study aimed to test whether signatures of past pathogen exposure could be identified by cataloging public T cell receptors. Along with the approximately 700-subject first cohort, a separate validation cohort of more than 90 different subjects was used. High-throughput TCR immunosequencing, statistical association of individual TCRs with disease status, and machine learning were combined to predict cytomegalovirus infection status.

Separate from the approximately 690-subject first cohort, the validation cohort of 95 to 150 subjects was the group to which the donors belonged. Preparation of the library involved the immunoSEQ multiplex PCR assay. Under the source paper's analysis protocol: To diagnose cytomegalovirus status from the catalog of TCR beta chain sequences, a statistical classification framework was built. Entries here come from immuneACCESS through TCRdb and include only in-frame sequences with V and J called. Some clones fail to appear in such tables; in the studies checked, an unresolved V gene covers under half of the shortfall, and the cause of the remainder is unknown. V and J calls plus clone size are reproduced from that table; the DNA served to infer D and trimming. The sample data list over 100,000 clones, and around nine tenths of these were observed just once. Around 2.1% of the sample goes to the ten largest clones.

The CDR3 runs 16 amino acids, cysteine and phenylalanine included. The sequence is cut down to CDR3 DNA, 48 bases in frame from base 1. Looking up the germline V gene (reference sequence) yields CDR1 SEHNR and CDR2 FQNEAQ. Compared with germline, V lacks 8 bases and J lacks 2 bases; bases without a gene match: 11. Results the study describes overall, beyond this receptor: Across donors, most TCR sequences were observed very rarely, whereas some public TCRs were present in many individuals. According to the authors, the approach could potentially be generalized to other disease states and immunological phenotypes. A later analysis had no HLA typing for the validation cohort, so co-occurrence there was scored across all 110 or so repertoires. A later analysis found that TCRs clustered in the first cohort also tended to co-occur in the approximately 120 validation repertoires, with 90% to 95% of cluster scores above 0. In vitro tests confirmed that a few of the cytomegalovirus-associated TCR beta chains recognize cytomegalovirus antigens. A total of 164 TCR beta chains were listed by the study as associated with cytomegalovirus. The classifier was reported to diagnose cytomegalovirus status with high specificity and sensitivity in both the original and validation cohorts.

This receptor was obtained from a woman younger than 30 in good health and CMV-seronegative. The V gene is TRBV7-9 and the J gene is TRBJ2-1; the central 8 bases match TRBD2. Source material: PBMCs. At the DNA level, the sequence is TGTGCCAGCGCGTACCCCCGGGGGGGGGCCTACAATGAGCAGTTCTTC. Its protein product is CASAYPRGGAYNEQFF.